The 27 T cell receptor beta chains listed next were all sequenced from one sample in a study of blood T cell repertoires in COVID-19. This table comes from immunoSEQ multiplex PCR, and its TCRdb copy is limited to in-frame clones, with some not included. The sample comprises approximately 80,000 clones, 90% of which are singletons, and about 1% rests with the top ten. The sequencing input was peripheral blood. Every receptor here comes from a woman aged 45-65 years in a cohort sampled during active COVID-19.

The chain couples TRBV18 to TRBJ2-1; 7 bases match TRBD2. CDR3 length equals 16 residues. V lost 2 bases and J lost 0; bases outside the gene matches: 4. Germline V gene lookup returns CDR1 KGHSH and CDR2 LQKENI. The CDR3 loop reads CASSPSGISSYNEQFF. The CDR3 DNA reads TGTGCCAGCTCACCAAGCGGGATTAGCTCCTACAATGAGCAGTTCTTC.

This chain links TRBV28 with TRBJ1-5; 8 bases agree with TRBD1. Germline V gives CDR1 MDHEN, CDR2 SYDVKM. J was trimmed by 3 bases and V by 6 bases; bases with no gene match: 7. CDR3 length: 15 amino acids. The CDR3 loop reads CASRDGQGINQPQHF. The DNA of the CDR3 is TGTGCCAGCAGGGATGGACAGGGCATCAATCAGCCCCAGCATTTT.

This rearrangement joins TRBV11-2 to TRBJ2-2, with a possible D match to TRBD2 (6 bases). Germline CDR1 and CDR2: SGHAT and FQNNGV. V was cut by 4 bases and J by 0 bases, with 9 bases left in between. The CDR3 loop spans 15 amino acids. CDR3 in amino acids: CASSSRLANTGELFF. The CDR3 coding sequence is TGTGCCAGCAGCTCTAGACTAGCGAACACCGGGGAGCTGTTTTTT.

This sequence joins TRBV5-1 and TRBJ1-2; tentative D call: TRBD1 (5 bases). Germline assignment: CDR1 SGHRS and CDR2 YFSETQ. The CDR3 length is 12 residues. With 4 bases removed from V and 8 bases from J, the gap between germline ends came to 12 bases. CDR3 amino acids: CASSPGGGGYTF. CDR3 coding DNA: TGCGCCAGCAGCCCCGGGGGAGGGGGCTACACCTTC. The full variable domain, with the rest looked up from reference TRBV5-1 and TRBJ1-2, is KAGVTQTPRYLIKTRGQQVTLSCSPISGHRSVSWYQQTPGQGLQFLFEYFSETQRNKGNFPGRFSGRQFSNSRSEMNVSTLELGDSALYLCASSPGGGGYTFGSGTRLTVV.

This chain joins TRBV2 and TRBJ2-2; the match to TRBD1 covers 10 bases. With 6 bases clipped from V and 9 bases from J, the junction kept 4 bases outside the gene matches. CDR3 length: 13 amino acids. Germline V gene data show CDR1 as SNHLY and CDR2 as FYNNEI. The CDR3 loop reads CASSGTGVRELFF. The CDR3 DNA reads TGTGCCAGCAGCGGGACAGGGGTTCGGGAGCTGTTTTTT.

The V gene is TRBV27, the J gene TRBJ2-7; D gene ambiguous. From germline, CDR1 is MNHEY and CDR2 SMNVEV (reference sequence). CDR3 size: 14 residues. V was pared by 5 bases and J by 2 bases, with 13 bases between. The CDR3 here is CASSPAAFTYEQYF. CDR3 sequence (DNA): TGTGCCAGCAGTCCGGCGGCTTTTACCTACGAGCAGTACTTC.

The DNA of the CDR3 is TGTGCCAGCAAGGGAACAGCGGGCCGAAAAGGGACCGGGGAGCTGTTTTTT. Protein sequence: CASKGTAGRKGTGELFF. The chain employs TRBV3-1 (or the pseudogene TRBV3-2) and TRBJ2-2; TRBD2 might be the D (6 bases). The V gene's germline CDR1 is LGHDT and CDR2 YNNKEL (reference sequence). This CDR3 has 17 amino acids. Deletions cut 7 bases from V and 5 bases from J, with 23 bases between.

This chain links TRBV11-2 with TRBJ2-7; no clear D. V was cut by 5 bases and J by 4 bases, with 9 bases left in between. This CDR3 is 12 amino acids long. Germline-derived CDR1 and CDR2 are SGHAT and FQNNGV. The CDR3 coding sequence is TGTGCCAGCAGCCGAGTGCCGTACGAGCAGTACTTC. Its translation: CASSRVPYEQYF.

The CDR3 DNA follows: TGTGCCAGCAGCTTAAGTTTGGGAGCGGGAGGGATTTCCTACAATGAGCAGTTCTTC. This encodes CASSLSLGAGGISYNEQFF. The V and J genes are TRBV7-8 and TRBJ2-1; TRBD2 matches 10 bases. This CDR3 region has 19 residues. Germline CDR1 SGHVS, CDR2 FQNEAQ. V dropped 2 bases and J dropped 1; count of bases not matched to a gene: 11. Using reference TRBV7-8 and TRBJ2-1 for the parts outside the CDR3, the full variable domain is GAGVSQSPRYKVAKRGQDVALRCDPISGHVSLFWYQQALGQGPEFLTYFQNEAQLDKSGLPSDRFFAERPEGSVSTLKIQRTQQEDSAVYLCASSLSLGAGGISYNEQFFGPGTRLTVL.

J is TRBJ2-7 and V is TRBV4-2; D may be TRBD2 (6 bases). The V end was cut by 0 bases, the J end by 1 base, with 10 bases between. The CDR3 contains 15 residues. Germline V CDR1 and CDR2: LGHNA, YNFKEQ. CDR3 nucleotides: TGTGCCAGCAGCCAAGAGGTAGCGGCATCCTACGAGCAGTACTTC. Its translation: CASSQEVAASYEQYF.

This clone was seen a few times. This chain connects TRBV11-2 to TRBJ1-2; TRBD1 matches at 9 bases. V lost 1 base, J lost 4 bases, and 7 bases stayed unmatched. CDR3 length equals 16 residues. The germline CDR1 and CDR2 sequences are SGHAT and FQNNGV. CDR3 sequence reads: CASSLGGQGRIYGYTF. CDR3 bases: TGTGCCAGCAGCTTAGGGGGACAGGGAAGAATCTATGGCTACACCTTC.

This clone was seen only once. The gene calls are TRBV28 and TRBJ1-1, with D perhaps matching TRBD1 (5 bases). V was shortened by 8 bases and J by 2 bases, with 15 bases between the two germline ends. CDR1 and CDR2 from the germline V gene are MDHEN and SYDVKM. The CDR3 is 14 amino acids. CDR3 amino acids: CASSPGVPNTEAFF. The CDR3 DNA follows: TGTGCCAGCTCCCCGGGGGTCCCAAACACTGAAGCTTTCTTT.

This clone was recorded a few times. The chain recombines TRBV19 with TRBJ2-5, with 12 bases aligning to TRBD2. The ends lost 3 bases at V and 2 bases at J; junction bases unmatched: 4. The CDR3 loop spans 16 amino acids. Germline loops: CDR1 LNHDA, CDR2 SQIVND (reference sequence). CDR3 residues: CASSMGLAGAQETQYF. In DNA form, the CDR3 reads TGTGCCAGTAGTATGGGACTAGCGGGCGCTCAAGAGACCCAGTACTTC.

This sequence joins TRBV28 and TRBJ1-2; possibly TRBD1 for D (6 bases). V lost 4 bases and J lost 6, with 15 bases in between. CDR3 length: 14 amino acids. Germline V CDR1 and CDR2: MDHEN, SYDVKM. The CDR3 reads CASSSQVGGHGYTF. In DNA form, the CDR3 reads TGTGCCAGCAGTTCCCAGGTCGGGGGGCATGGCTACACCTTC.

The V gene is TRBV28, the J gene TRBJ2-7; D gene unclear. Germline V lookup: CDR1 MDHEN, CDR2 SYDVKM. The CDR3 is made up of 14 amino acids. V lost 2 bases and J 4 bases, leaving 12 bases between the germline ends. The CDR3 DNA reads as TGTGCCAGCAGTTTAATGGCACGACTGTACGAGCAGTACTTC. It is translated as CASSLMARLYEQYF. The full variable domain, in which reference TRBV28 and TRBJ2-7 provide the parts outside the CDR3, is DVKVTQSSRYLVKRTGEKVFLECVQDMDHENMFWYRQDPGLGLRLIYFSYDVKMKEKGDIPEGYSVSREKKERFSLILESASTNQTSMYLCASSLMARLYEQYFGPGTRLTVT.

J is TRBJ1-2 and V is TRBV30; no definite D call. The V gene's germline CDR1 is GTSNPN and CDR2 SVGIG (reference sequence). V lost 1 base to trimming and J lost 8 bases, with 5 bases between them. The length of the CDR3 is 10 residues. CDR3 bases: TGTGCCTGGAGTGGCGGGGGCTACACCTTC. Its translation: CAWSGGGYTF.

The chain couples TRBV25-1 to TRBJ2-5; 11 bases map to TRBD2. Trimming removed 10 bases from V and 2 bases from J; junction bases left unmatched: 18. Looked up from germline, CDR1 is MGHDK and CDR2 is SYGVNS. The CDR3 runs 18 residues. CDR3 loop: CATRNAGGTSGPQETQYF. As DNA, the CDR3 is TGTGCCACCCGGAATGCAGGAGGGACTAGCGGCCCTCAAGAGACCCAGTACTTC.

V and J are TRBV7-2 and TRBJ2-3, with a tentative D call TRBD1 (6 bases). The V gene's germline CDR1 is SGHTA and CDR2 FQGNSA. V lost 1 base and J 4 bases, leaving 12 bases between the germline ends. The CDR3 loop spans 15 amino acids. The CDR3 spells CASSLDTRGSDTQYF. The CDR3 DNA follows: TGTGCCAGCAGCTTAGACACCAGGGGATCAGATACGCAGTATTTT.

The gene calls are TRBV5-1 and TRBJ1-5, with 8 nucleotides matching TRBD1. This CDR3 has 14 residues. The J segment lost 7 bases and the V segment lost 4 bases, leaving 7 bases of the junction unmatched. Germline values: CDR1 SGHRS, CDR2 YFSETQ. CDR3 DNA: TGCGCCAGCAGCCCCGGGACAGGAACGCAGCCCCAGCATTTT. Amino acid sequence: CASSPGTGTQPQHF. The full variable domain, in which reference TRBV5-1 and TRBJ1-5 provide the parts outside the CDR3, is KAGVTQTPRYLIKTRGQQVTLSCSPISGHRSVSWYQQTPGQGLQFLFEYFSETQRNKGNFPGRFSGRQFSNSRSEMNVSTLELGDSALYLCASSPGTGTQPQHFGDGTRLSIL.

This chain joins TRBV18 and TRBJ1-4; 12 nucleotides align to TRBD1. Germline lookup yields CDR1 KGHSH and CDR2 LQKENI. The CDR3 contains 17 residues. With 3 bases clipped from V and 1 base from J, the junction kept 3 bases outside the gene matches. CDR3 residues: CASSPGQGAQTNEKLFF. The CDR3, as DNA: TGTGCCAGCTCACCGGGACAGGGGGCGCAAACTAATGAAAAACTGTTTTTT.

The V and J genes are TRBV12-3 or TRBV12-4 and TRBJ1-5; the D is unclear. The CDR3 extends over 13 amino acids. Trimming removed 3 bases at V and 5 bases at J, with 8 bases between. Here the CDR3 reads CASSFDGDQPQHF. Written as DNA, the CDR3 is TGTGCCAGCAGTTTTGACGGGGATCAGCCCCAGCATTTT.

The V gene is TRBV20-1, the J gene TRBJ1-1; tentative D call: TRBD1 (6 bases). The CDR3 covers 11 residues. Trimming shortened V by 0 bases and J by 10 bases, and 9 bases separated the two germline ends. Germline V CDR1 and CDR2: DFQATT, SNEGSKA (reference sequence). CDR3 region: CSAREGRGAFF. CDR3 coding DNA: TGCAGTGCTAGAGAGGGCAGGGGAGCTTTCTTT.

This chain connects TRBV29-1 to TRBJ1-2; no firm D call. This CDR3 region has 12 residues. V was cut by 3 bases and J by 7 bases, with 12 bases left in between. Germline V gene data show CDR1 as SQVTM and CDR2 as ANQGSEA. This chain's CDR3 is CSVEPRRGGYTF. CDR3 in DNA: TGCAGCGTTGAGCCGCGGCGGGGTGGCTACACCTTC. Together with reference TRBV29-1 and TRBJ1-2, the CDR3 gives the full variable domain: SAVISQKPSRDICQRGTSLTIQCQVDSQVTMMFWYRQQPGQSLTLIATANQGSEATYESGFVIDKFPISRPNLTFSTLTVSNMSPEDSSIYLCSVEPRRGGYTFGSGTRLTVV.

The chain employs TRBV28 and TRBJ1-1; TRBD1 matches 8 bases. The trim removed 2 bases at V and 8 bases at J, leaving 10 bases unmatched. The V gene's germline CDR1 is MDHEN and CDR2 SYDVKM. This CDR3 contains 15 residues. The CDR3: CASSLPGGPSWEAFF. The CDR3 DNA follows: TGTGCCAGCAGTTTACCAGGGGGCCCATCTTGGGAAGCTTTCTTT. Supplemented by reference TRBV28 and TRBJ1-1, the full variable domain reads DVKVTQSSRYLVKRTGEKVFLECVQDMDHENMFWYRQDPGLGLRLIYFSYDVKMKEKGDIPEGYSVSREKKERFSLILESASTNQTSMYLCASSLPGGPSWEAFFGQGTRLTVV.

The rearrangement joins TRBV6-5 to TRBJ1-4, with D maybe TRBD1 (6 bases). This CDR3 is 15 amino acids long. Trimming shortened V by 6 bases and J by 5 bases, and 16 bases separated the two germline ends. The germline V gene encodes CDR1 MNHEY and CDR2 SVGAGI. CDR3 loop: CASSFQQGRNEKLFF. The CDR3 region has the DNA TGTGCCAGCAGCTTCCAACAGGGTCGCAATGAAAAACTGTTTTTT.

This chain links TRBV27 with TRBJ2-4, with TRBD2 identical over 7 bases. The V segment lost 3 bases and the J segment 1 base; nucleotides outside the gene matches: 0. This CDR3 has 14 amino acids. Per the germline V gene, CDR1 is MNHEY and CDR2 is SMNVEV (reference sequence). The chain's CDR3 is CASSLGGAKNIQYF. In nucleotides, the CDR3 is TGTGCCAGCAGTTTGGGGGGGGCCAAAAACATTCAGTACTTC.

DNA of the CDR3: TGTGCCAGCAGGAGGGACACGGGATCTAACTATGGCTACACCTTC. Its translation is CASRRDTGSNYGYTF. The chain carries TRBV6-5 and TRBJ1-2; tentatively, D is TRBD1 (6 bases). V was clipped by 6 bases and J by 0 bases, with 14 bases between them. This CDR3 comprises 15 residues. Germline-derived CDR1 and CDR2 are MNHEY and SVGAGI.